Presented here are 5 T cell receptor beta chains from one specimen sequenced in a study of post-analysis software for immune sequencing data (dated by TCRdb to the mid-2010s). On the study overall, not on this receptor specifically: Significantly higher frequencies in patients than in controls were found for roughly 5 TRBV segments, including TRBV5-6, TRBV5-1 and TRBV20-1.

The library was made by PCR. Sequencing relied on an Illumina HiSeq 2500. To reduce PCR and sequencing biases, unique molecular identifiers were incorporated into the TCR beta cDNA libraries. TCRdb reran the public reads through fastp at Q25 and MiXCR, keeping productive beta chains. CDR3 protein duplicates are merged, each entry listing the most common genes and DNA. This sample is represented by 650,000 to 900,000 distinct CDR3 sequences; approximately 44% of them were singletons. The ten largest clones add up to roughly 4.5% of the sample. These TCRs' antigens remain unknown. The source material was blood. The receptors shown here come from a girl aged 10-17 years with multiple sclerosis.

J is TRBJ2-2 and V is TRBV27, with 7 bases matching TRBD2. The length of the CDR3 is 17 residues. The V and J ends lost 2 bases and 4 bases, in that order; junction bases with no gene match: 10. CDR1 is MNHEY, CDR2 SMNVEV, per germline (reference sequence). The CDR3 coding sequence is TGTGCCAGCAGTTTAACCCTAGCGGTAGCGGGCACCGGGGAGCTGTTTTTT. This encodes CASSLTLAVAGTGELFF.

This clonotype showed up many times. The V call is TRBV10-3, the J call TRBJ1-1; D not resolved. This CDR3 spans 12 amino acids. V was shortened by 3 bases and J by 1 base, with 3 bases between the two germline ends. The germline gives CDR1 ENHRY, CDR2 SYGVKD. CDR3 nucleotide sequence: TGTGCCATCAGTGACTCGAACACTGAAGCTTTCTTT. Residues: CAISDSNTEAFF.

The genes are TRBV2 and TRBJ2-1; TRBD2 agrees at 9 bases. With V trimmed by 6 bases and J by 4 bases, 13 bases remained unmatched. Looked up from germline, CDR1 is SNHLY and CDR2 is FYNNEI. This CDR3 region has 17 residues. CDR3 sequence reads: CASRSRVWTSEYNEQFF. The DNA for the CDR3 is TGTGCCAGCAGGAGTCGGGTCTGGACTAGCGAATACAATGAGCAGTTCTTC.

The chain joins TRBV28 to TRBJ2-7, with 7 positions matching TRBD1. V was pared by 10 bases and J by 2 bases, with 8 bases of the junction left unmatched. Germline CDR1 MDHEN, CDR2 SYDVKM. This CDR3 spans 13 amino acids. CDR3 sequence reads: CATRDSLPYEQYF. CDR3 bases: TGTGCCACCCGGGACAGCCTTCCCTACGAGCAGTACTTC.

This chain links TRBV5-1 with TRBJ1-1, with D possibly being TRBD1 (6 bases). The CDR3 is 14 amino acids. The germline V gene encodes CDR1 SGHRS and CDR2 YFSETQ. The V gene lost 2 bases and the J gene lost 2 bases, with 10 bases spanning the gap. CDR3 bases: TGCGCCAGCAGCTTAACAGGGAGAAACACTGAAGCTTTCTTT. Protein sequence: CASSLTGRNTEAFF.